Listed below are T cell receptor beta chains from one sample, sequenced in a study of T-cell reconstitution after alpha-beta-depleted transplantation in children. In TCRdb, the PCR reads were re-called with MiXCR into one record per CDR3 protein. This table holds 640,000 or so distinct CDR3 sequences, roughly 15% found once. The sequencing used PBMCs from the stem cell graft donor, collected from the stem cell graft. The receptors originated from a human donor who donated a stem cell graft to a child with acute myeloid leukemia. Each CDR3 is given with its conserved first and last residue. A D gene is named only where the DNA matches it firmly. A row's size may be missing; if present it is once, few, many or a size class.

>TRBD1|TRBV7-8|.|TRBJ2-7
CASSSTDRVAYEQYF
TGTGCCAGCAGCTCCACGGACAGGGTGGCGTACGAGCAGTACTTC
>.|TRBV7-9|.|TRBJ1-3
CASRPQGAGNTIYF
TGTGCCAGCAGGCCGCAGGGAGCTGGAAACACCATATATTTT
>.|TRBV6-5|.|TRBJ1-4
CASSYGREGEKLFF
TGTGCCAGCAGTTACGGGAGGGAGGGAGAAAAACTGTTTTTT
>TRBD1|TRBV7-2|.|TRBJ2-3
CASSWSDRGLDTQYF
TGTGCCAGCAGCTGGAGTGACAGGGGGTTGGATACGCAGTATTTT
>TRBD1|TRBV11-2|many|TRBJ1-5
CASSLITTRQGDNQPQHF
TGTGCCAGCAGCCTTATAACAACGCGACAGGGCGACAATCAGCCCCAGCATTTT
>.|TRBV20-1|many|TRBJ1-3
CSARRGNTIYF
TGCAGTGCTCGAAGAGGAAACACCATATATTTT
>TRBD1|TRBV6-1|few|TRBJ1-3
CASSRPGTGNGNTIYF
TGTGCCAGCAGTCGCCCAGGGACAGGGAACGGAAACACCATATATTTT
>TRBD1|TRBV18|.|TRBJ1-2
CASSAMTGSKAYGYTF
TGTGCCAGCTCGGCTATGACAGGGTCTAAGGCCTATGGCTACACCTTC
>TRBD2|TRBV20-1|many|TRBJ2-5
CSASSTSGAETQYF
TGCAGTGCTAGTAGTACTAGCGGGGCCGAGACCCAGTACTTC
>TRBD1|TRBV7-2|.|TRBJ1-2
CASSSDRVGNGYTF
TGTGCCAGCAGCTCGGACAGGGTGGGAAATGGCTACACCTTC
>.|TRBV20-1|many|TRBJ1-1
CSARDLGASEAFF
TGCAGTGCTAGAGACCTGGGGGCCTCTGAAGCTTTCTTT